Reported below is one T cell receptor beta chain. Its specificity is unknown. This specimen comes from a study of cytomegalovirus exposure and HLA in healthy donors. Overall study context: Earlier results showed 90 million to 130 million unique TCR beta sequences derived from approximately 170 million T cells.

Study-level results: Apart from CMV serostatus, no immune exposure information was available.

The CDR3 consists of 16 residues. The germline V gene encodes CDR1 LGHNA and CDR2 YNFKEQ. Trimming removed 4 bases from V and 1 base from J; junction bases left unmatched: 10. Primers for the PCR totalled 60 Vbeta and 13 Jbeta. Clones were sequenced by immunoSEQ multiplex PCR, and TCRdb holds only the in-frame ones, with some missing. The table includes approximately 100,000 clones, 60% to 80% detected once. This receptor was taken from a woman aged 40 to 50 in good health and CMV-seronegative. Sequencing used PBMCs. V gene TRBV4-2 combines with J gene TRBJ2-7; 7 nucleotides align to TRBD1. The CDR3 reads CASSRDTSGQSYEQYF. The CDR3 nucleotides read TGTGCCAGCAGCCGGGATACCTCGGGACAGTCCTACGAGCAGTACTTC.